The rows below give T cell receptor beta chains drawn from one sample of a study of T cell responses to AZD1222 COVID-19 vaccine. The repertoire was sequenced with immunoSEQ multiplex PCR; TCRdb's copy has only in-frame clones and lacks some. The sample shows about 85,000 clones, 88% of them seen only once. The sample was peripheral blood, taken on day 0 of MenACWY control vaccination. These TCRs come from an adult in good health. Each CDR3 is given with its conserved first and last residue. Each record gives: J gene, V gene, CDR3 protein.

J: TRBJ2-6; V: TRBV14; CDR3: CASSPKVRTGGIWANVLTF
J: TRBJ1-6; V: TRBV9; CDR3: CASSPSQGHSYNSPLHF
J: TRBJ2-5; V: TRBV18; CDR3: CASSYNRGQETQYF
J: TRBJ1-1; V: TRBV30; CDR3: CAWSEEGWTEAFF
J: TRBJ1-2; V: TRBV28; CDR3: CASSSGTGTSGYTF
J: TRBJ2-2; V: TRBV6-6; CDR3: CASSYDRGNTGELFF
J: TRBJ2-7; V: TRBV10-3; CDR3: CAIRGGTSSYEQYF
J: TRBJ2-6; V: TRBV4-3; CDR3: CASSPSYSGANVLTF
J: TRBJ1-1; V: TRBV6-5; CDR3: CASSQGRTEAFF
J: TRBJ1-3; V: TRBV5-6; CDR3: CASSWGMSSGNTIYF
J: TRBJ1-1; V: TRBV7-9; CDR3: CASSTNTEAFF
J: TRBJ1-1; V: TRBV30; CDR3: CAWSVLGQGNTEAFF
J: TRBJ1-1; V: TRBV18; CDR3: CASSPPGQGSTEAFF
J: TRBJ1-1; V: TRBV7-2; CDR3: CASSRQGRNTEAFF
J: TRBJ1-1; V: TRBV5-1; CDR3: CASSSVPRGQGVNTEAFF
J: TRBJ1-2; V: TRBV5-1; CDR3: CASRRDSPNYGYTF
J: TRBJ1-3; V: TRBV9; CDR3: CASSSGTGNTIYF
J: TRBJ2-7; V: TRBV9; CDR3: CASSSGHMWNEQYF
J: TRBJ1-2; V: TRBV4-2; CDR3: CASSAGLYGYTF
J: TRBJ2-7; V: TRBV27; CDR3: CASSSSGLRSSYEQYF
J: TRBJ1-1; V: TRBV7-9; CDR3: CASSRGPANTEAFF
J: TRBJ1-1; V: TRBV9; CDR3: CASSVRGSEAEAFF
J: TRBJ2-3; V: TRBV24-1; CDR3: CATSPGGTDTQYF
J: TRBJ2-7; V: TRBV5-1; CDR3: CASSLGDGEQYF
J: TRBJ2-7; V: TRBV7-9; CDR3: CASSFSSYEQYF
J: TRBJ1-2; V: TRBV4-2; CDR3: CASSQDREGGYTF
J: TRBJ1-1; V: TRBV6-2/TRBV6-3; CDR3: CASSYQTENTEAFF
J: TRBJ1-1; V: TRBV30; CDR3: CAWSSITEAFF
J: TRBJ2-3; V: TRBV18; CDR3: CASSPGQVRTSGGDTQYF
J: TRBJ2-7; V: TRBV29-1; CDR3: CSVALGSSTEQYF
J: TRBJ1-2; V: TRBV19; CDR3: CASSIEGALRGYTF
J: TRBJ1-2; V: TRBV5-6; CDR3: CASSDRDHPYGYTF
J: TRBJ1-1; V: TRBV25-1; CDR3: CASSGPVRLTEAFF
J: TRBJ1-5; V: TRBV19; CDR3: CASSMKSAGGIHQPQHF
J: TRBJ1-3; V: TRBV4-1; CDR3: CASSQAGSGNTIYF
J: TRBJ1-5; V: TRBV6-1; CDR3: CASSEMTGANSNQPQHF
J: TRBJ1-1; V: TRBV6-5; CDR3: CATQPRGLTEAFF
J: TRBJ2-2; V: TRBV5-4; CDR3: CASSPVANTGELFF
J: TRBJ2-7; V: TRBV4-2; CDR3: CASSQDLGVREQYF
J: TRBJ2-1; V: TRBV5-1; CDR3: CASSLGRTGNRNEQFF
J: TRBJ1-6; V: TRBV19; CDR3: CASSTDRGNSPLHF
J: TRBJ2-7; V: TRBV7-8; CDR3: CASSRSSYEQYF
J: TRBJ1-2; V: TRBV7-8; CDR3: CASSFTANNYGYTF
J: TRBJ2-3; V: TRBV6-1; CDR3: CASSEAGHRTDTQYF
J: TRBJ2-6; V: TRBV10-3; CDR3: CAISESETGRSGANVLTF
J: TRBJ1-3; V: TRBV6-2/TRBV6-3; CDR3: CASSYGVSGNTIYF
J: TRBJ1-2; V: TRBV5-4; CDR3: CASRISGRVYGYTF
J: TRBJ2-1; V: TRBV2; CDR3: CASSGTRQGTYNEQFF
J: TRBJ1-2; V: TRBV30; CDR3: CAWSVWEDNYGYTF
J: TRBJ1-5; V: TRBV6-5; CDR3: CASSYSYSQPQHF
J: TRBJ2-7; V: TRBV2; CDR3: CASSAQGNHYEQYF
J: TRBJ1-1; V: TRBV19; CDR3: CASSLSTLGGSEAFF
J: TRBJ2-7; V: TRBV6-5; CDR3: CASRSDGLGEQYF
J: TRBJ1-6; V: TRBV30; CDR3: CAWRARNNSPLHF
J: TRBJ1-2; V: TRBV5-1; CDR3: CASSLQGQGSIISDHKAGYTF
J: TRBJ1-5; V: TRBV6-5; CDR3: CASTQTDVGQPQHF
J: TRBJ2-3; V: TRBV28; CDR3: CASSHEGRRTDTQYF
J: TRBJ1-2; V: TRBV6-5; CDR3: CASSIRGTGDGYTF
J: TRBJ1-5; V: TRBV6-1; CDR3: CASSEGTGEAGPQHF
J: TRBJ2-3; V: TRBV19; CDR3: CASSIGYGQGLTDTQYF